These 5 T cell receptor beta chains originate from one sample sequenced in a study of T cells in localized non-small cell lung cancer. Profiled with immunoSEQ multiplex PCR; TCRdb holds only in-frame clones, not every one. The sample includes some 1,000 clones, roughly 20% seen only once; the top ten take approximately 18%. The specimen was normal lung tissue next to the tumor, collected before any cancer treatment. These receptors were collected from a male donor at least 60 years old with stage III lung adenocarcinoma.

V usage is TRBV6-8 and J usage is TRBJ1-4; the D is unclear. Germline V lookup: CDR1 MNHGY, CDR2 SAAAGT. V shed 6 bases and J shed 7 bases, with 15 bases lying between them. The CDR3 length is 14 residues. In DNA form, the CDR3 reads TGTGCCAGCAGCCGGTCGAGGGTAGTTGAAAAACTGTTTTTT. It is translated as CASSRSRVVEKLFF.

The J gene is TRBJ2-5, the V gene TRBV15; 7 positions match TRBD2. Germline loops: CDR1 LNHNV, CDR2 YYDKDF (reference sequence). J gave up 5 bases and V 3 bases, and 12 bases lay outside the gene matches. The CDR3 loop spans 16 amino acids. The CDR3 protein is CATSRAGGRTGETQYF. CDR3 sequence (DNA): TGTGCCACCAGCAGGGCCGGGGGGAGAACGGGGGAGACCCAGTACTTC.

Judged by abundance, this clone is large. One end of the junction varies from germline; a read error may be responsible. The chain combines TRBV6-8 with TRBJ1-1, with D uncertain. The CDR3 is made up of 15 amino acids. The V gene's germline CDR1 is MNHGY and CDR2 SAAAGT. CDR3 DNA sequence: TGTGCCATCAGTCGGACGGAAATCCCGAACACTGAAGCTTTCTTT. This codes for CAISRTEIPNTEAFF.

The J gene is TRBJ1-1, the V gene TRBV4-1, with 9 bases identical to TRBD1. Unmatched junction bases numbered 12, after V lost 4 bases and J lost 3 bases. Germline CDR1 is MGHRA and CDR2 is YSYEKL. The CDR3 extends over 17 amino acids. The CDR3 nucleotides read TGCGCCAGCAGCCCCAACGCCGGGACAGGGACCGACACTGAAGCTTTCTTT. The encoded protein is CASSPNAGTGTDTEAFF.

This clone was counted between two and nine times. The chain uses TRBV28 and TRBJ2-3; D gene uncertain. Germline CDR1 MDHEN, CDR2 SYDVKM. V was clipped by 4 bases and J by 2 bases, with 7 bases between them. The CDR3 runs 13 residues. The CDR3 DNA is TGTGCCAGCAGTTCCCAGGTCACAGATACGCAGTATTTT. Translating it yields CASSSQVTDTQYF.